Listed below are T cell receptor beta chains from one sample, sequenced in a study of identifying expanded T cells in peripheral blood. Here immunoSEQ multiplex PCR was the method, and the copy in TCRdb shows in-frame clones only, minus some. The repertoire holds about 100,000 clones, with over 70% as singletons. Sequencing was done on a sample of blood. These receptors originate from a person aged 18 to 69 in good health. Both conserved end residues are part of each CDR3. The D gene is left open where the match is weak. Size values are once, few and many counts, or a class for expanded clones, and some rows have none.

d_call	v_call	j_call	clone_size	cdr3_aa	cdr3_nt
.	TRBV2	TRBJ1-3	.	CASSGGMGLGNTIYF	TGTGCCAGCAGTGGGGGAATGGGACTTGGAAACACCATATATTTT
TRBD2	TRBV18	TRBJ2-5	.	CASSPDRGSLAGGETQYF	TGTGCCAGCTCACCGGACAGGGGCTCACTAGCGGGAGGGGAGACCCAGTACTTC
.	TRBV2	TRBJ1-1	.	CASRGYKGGTEAFF	TGTGCCAGCAGGGGTTACAAGGGCGGGACTGAAGCTTTCTTT
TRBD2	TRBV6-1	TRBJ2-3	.	CASSLAGGADTQYF	TGTGCCAGCAGTCTAGCGGGGGGGGCAGATACGCAGTATTTT
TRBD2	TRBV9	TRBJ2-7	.	CASSPTGTSGGAFSEQYF	TGTGCCAGCAGCCCCACCGGGACTAGCGGGGGGGCCTTCAGCGAGCAGTACTTC
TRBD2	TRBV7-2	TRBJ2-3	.	CASSLGAGGARTDTQYF	TGTGCCAGCAGCTTAGGCGCGGGAGGGGCCCGGACAGATACGCAGTATTTT
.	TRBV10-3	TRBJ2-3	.	CAISQVKSTDTQYF	TGTGCCATCAGTCAGGTGAAAAGCACAGATACGCAGTATTTT
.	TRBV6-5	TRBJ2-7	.	CASSRYSETYEQYF	TGTGCCAGCAGCCGGTACAGTGAAACCTACGAGCAGTACTTC
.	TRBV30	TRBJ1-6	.	CAWGSYNSPLHF	TGTGCCTGGGGCTCCTATAATTCACCCCTCCACTTT
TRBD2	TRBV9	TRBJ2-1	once	CASSVSRTGGSSYNEQFF	TGTGCCAGCAGCGTCAGCAGGACGGGAGGGAGCTCCTACAATGAGCAGTTCTTC
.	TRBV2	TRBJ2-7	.	CAGRGGPYEQYF	TGTGCCGGCAGGGGCGGACCCTACGAGCAGTACTTC
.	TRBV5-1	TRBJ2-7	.	CASSLGPEGSPEQYF	TGCGCCAGCAGCTTGGGTCCAGAAGGGTCCCCCGAGCAGTACTTC
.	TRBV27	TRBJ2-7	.	CASRLNTDGYEQYF	TGTGCCAGCAGACTCAACACCGACGGCTACGAGCAGTACTTC
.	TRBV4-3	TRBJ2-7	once	CASSQDTRSNPYEQYF	TGCGCCAGCAGCCAAGATACGAGGAGTAACCCCTACGAGCAGTACTTC
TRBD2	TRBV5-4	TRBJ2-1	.	CASSLHLFYGTSGGANEQFF	TGTGCCAGCAGCTTACACCTCTTCTACGGGACTAGCGGGGGGGCCAATGAGCAGTTCTTC
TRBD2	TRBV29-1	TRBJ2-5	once	CSVGSSREAQYF	TGCAGCGTGGGGTCCTCCCGGGAGGCCCAGTACTTC
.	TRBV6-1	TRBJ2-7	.	CASSVAQITYEQYF	TGTGCCAGCAGTGTGGCGCAGATTACCTACGAGCAGTACTTC
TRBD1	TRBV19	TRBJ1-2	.	CASTYIGQGIGYTF	TGTGCCAGTACCTATATTGGACAGGGGATAGGCTACACCTTC
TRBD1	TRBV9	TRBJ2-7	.	CASSRQGQGEQYF	TGTGCCAGCAGCCGACAGGGACAGGGCGAGCAGTACTTC
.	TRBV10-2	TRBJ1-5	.	CASSASGWPQHF	TGCGCCAGCAGTGCATCAGGGTGGCCCCAGCATTTT
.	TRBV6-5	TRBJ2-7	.	CASRGGEQYF	TGTGCCAGCAGGGGGGGCGAGCAGTACTTC
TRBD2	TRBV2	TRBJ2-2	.	CASSGGLAGAGELFF	TGTGCCAGCAGTGGGGGGCTAGCGGGAGCCGGGGAGCTGTTTTTT
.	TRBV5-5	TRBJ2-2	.	CASSLRLGELFF	TGTGCCAGCAGCTTGAGACTCGGGGAGCTGTTTTTT
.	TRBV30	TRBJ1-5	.	CAYGPSSNQPQHF	TGTGCCTACGGGCCCTCGAGCAATCAGCCCCAGCATTTT
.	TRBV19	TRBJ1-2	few	CASSIGNTGIYGYTF	TGTGCCAGTAGTATAGGGAACACCGGAATCTATGGCTACACCTTC
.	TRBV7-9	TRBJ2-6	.	CASSYYSGANVLTF	TGTGCCAGCAGCTATTACTCTGGGGCCAACGTCCTGACTTTC
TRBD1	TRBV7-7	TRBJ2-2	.	CASSKQGASFPGELFF	TGTGCCAGCAGCAAACAGGGGGCGAGTTTTCCCGGGGAGCTGTTTTTT
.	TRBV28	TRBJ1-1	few	CASSLGRTNTEAFF	TGTGCCAGCAGTTTAGGCAGGACAAACACTGAAGCTTTCTTT
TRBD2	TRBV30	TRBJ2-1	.	CAWIPDSGAEQFF	TGTGCCTGGATTCCCGATAGCGGGGCCGAGCAGTTCTTC
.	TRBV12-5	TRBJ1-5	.	CASGLVRFGVSNQPQHF	TGTGCTAGTGGTTTGGTACGCTTCGGGGTTAGCAATCAGCCCCAGCATTTT
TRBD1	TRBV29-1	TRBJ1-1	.	CSAETGADEAFF	TGCAGCGCCGAGACAGGGGCCGATGAAGCTTTCTTT
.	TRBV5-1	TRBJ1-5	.	CASSLRGDSNQPQHF	TGCGCCAGCAGCTTGCGAGGGGACAGCAATCAGCCCCAGCATTTT
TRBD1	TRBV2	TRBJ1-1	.	CASGTGSHQNTEAFF	TGTGCCAGCGGGACAGGGTCACATCAGAACACTGAAGCTTTCTTT
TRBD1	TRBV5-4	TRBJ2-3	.	CASSWGTGKIDTQYF	TGTGCCAGCAGCTGGGGGACAGGGAAAATAGATACGCAGTATTTT
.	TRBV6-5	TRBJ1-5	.	CASSYTSNQPQHF	TGTGCCAGCAGTTACACAAGCAATCAGCCCCAGCATTTT
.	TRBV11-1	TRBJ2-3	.	CASSPLRAGRSADTQYF	TGTGCCAGCAGCCCCCTCCGGGCAGGACGATCCGCAGATACGCAGTATTTT
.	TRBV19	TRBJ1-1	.	CASSKGNTEAFF	TGTGCCAGTAGTAAGGGGAACACTGAAGCTTTCTTT
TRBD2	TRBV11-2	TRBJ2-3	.	CASSATSGGLGSTDTQYF	TGTGCCAGCAGCGCCACTAGCGGGGGCCTTGGAAGCACAGATACGCAGTATTTT
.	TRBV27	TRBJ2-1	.	CASSIRGGEQFF	TGTGCCAGCAGTATCAGGGGGGGTGAGCAGTTCTTC